A selection of T cell receptor beta chains follows, all from one sample in a study of blood T cells in healthy people across ages. TCRdb independently ran MiXCR on the 5' RACE reads; one entry per CDR3 protein. The table lists some 1.5 million distinct CDR3 sequences, approximately 39% of them singletons. The sequencing sample was made of blood. The origin of the receptors is a woman aged 18-29 years in good health. Each CDR3 is given without its conserved first and last residue.

V gene | CDR3 protein
TRBV7-2 | ASSDLAGTSTDTQY
TRBV4-2 | ASSQDREYSTDTQY
TRBV27 | ASRGAGGLSYEQY
TRBV28 | ASILDRYTEAF
TRBV7-9 | ASSSEVTSGRFSYNEQF
TRBV29-1 | SVEVREKPYEQY
TRBV10-3 | AIRGDSYNSPLH
TRBV19 | ASSTGGGTFEQY
TRBV7-7 | ASSPTGISREAF
TRBV6-2/TRBV6-3 | ASTGGRRNEQF
TRBV20-1 | SALRDRRVLSSSYEQY
TRBV20-1 | SATSSTDTRY
TRBV4-1 | ASRHPLVGVNTEAF
TRBV2 | ASVPGRGNNEQF
TRBV12-3/TRBV12-4 | ASADPGGSQH
TRBV29-1 | SVAPGTYYGYT
TRBV9 | ASSVARAGGSYNEQF
TRBV27 | ASSPTGTLSSYEQY
TRBV5-1 | ASSGSGLAGGMSYEQY
TRBV5-1 | ASSLASGKNEQY
TRBV20-1 | SARDPQGADTEAF
TRBV7-2 | ASSHRSAGSLVDEQF
TRBV20-1 | SATSTGLAGGLTQY
TRBV20-1 | SARARVNEQF
TRBV6-1 | ASTLGDERRGYT
TRBV20-1 | SARGTGVNYGYT
TRBV2 | ARQGLFLVQF
TRBV7-8 | ASSSQPGQVFIEQY
TRBV4-3 | ASSQDPGMGNYGYT
TRBV11-1 | ASSFRGYDGYT
TRBV5-1 | ARRPNTEAF
TRBV4-3 | ASSQEWTPYEQY
TRBV5-1 | ASSLAGDRWF
TRBV25-1 | ASGRGRAPETRY
TRBV14 | ASSQGNRGYGYT
TRBV6-6 | ASSAREDTQY
TRBV20-1 | SARVGHGGSPLH
TRBV5-5 | ASSVKGQGVGTEAF
TRBV9 | ASSDERALNEQF
TRBV7-3 | ASTPGGAPTDTQY